The entry below describes one T cell receptor (beta chain). Its specificity is not known. Data came from immunoSEQ multiplex PCR; TCRdb stores just in-frame clones and leaves some out. The sample shows fewer than 35,000 clones, none of them appearing just once. The sample originates from a study of T cells after posttransplantation cyclophosphamide. Findings and caveats of the study: Recipient CMV seropositivity and CMV reactivation strongly tracked TRB clonality. Tissue-infiltrating T cells from skin or gut overlapped little with blood T cells. Donor-recipient repertoire similarity was low at 1-2 months, rising over year one.

The germline gives CDR1 SGHAT, CDR2 FQDESV (reference sequence). Deletions cut 2 bases from V and 2 bases from J, with 11 bases between. CDR3 length equals 15 residues. Sequencing was carried out using PBMCs. This sequence originates from a woman aged 55-70 years in good health, CMV-negative, and a related stem cell transplant donor. The rearrangement joins TRBV11-1 to TRBJ2-3; tentative D call: TRBD1 (6 bases). The CDR3, as DNA: TGTGCCAGCAGCTTAAGCTTGGGGGCCACAGATACGCAGTATTTT. It specifies CASSLSLGATDTQYF.